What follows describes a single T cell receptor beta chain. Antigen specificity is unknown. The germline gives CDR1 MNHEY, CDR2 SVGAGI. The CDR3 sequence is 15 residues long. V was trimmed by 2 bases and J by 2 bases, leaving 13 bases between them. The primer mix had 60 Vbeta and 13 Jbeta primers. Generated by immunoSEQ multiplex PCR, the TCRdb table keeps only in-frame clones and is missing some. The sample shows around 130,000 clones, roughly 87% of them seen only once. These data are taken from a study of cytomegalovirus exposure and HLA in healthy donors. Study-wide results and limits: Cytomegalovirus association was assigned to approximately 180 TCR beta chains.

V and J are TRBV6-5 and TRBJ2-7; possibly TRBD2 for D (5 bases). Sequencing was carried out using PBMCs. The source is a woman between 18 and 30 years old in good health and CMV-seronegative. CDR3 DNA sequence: TGTGCCAGCAGTTACGAGAGAGGGTCTACCTACGAGCAGTACTTC. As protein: CASSYERGSTYEQYF.